This T cell receptor beta chain comes out of a study of blood T cell repertoires in COVID-19. Whole-study context: The analysed material was cDNA or gDNA that came from T cells, B-cell-depleted T cells, or PBMCs.

The method was immunoSEQ multiplex PCR; TCRdb's version includes in-frame clones alone and lacks a portion of them. The sample includes 97,000 or so clones, 81% of them seen just once. Sample: peripheral blood. The receptor's source is a man in his 60s with acute or convalescent COVID-19.

The CDR3 reads CASFRTGGHTF. In DNA, the CDR3 is TGTGCCAGCTTCCGGACAGGGGGCCACACCTTC. This chain connects TRBV6-5 to TRBJ1-2, with 11 bases matching TRBD1. CDR3 length: 11 amino acids. V shed 8 bases and J 12 bases; nucleotides not matched to a gene: 5. Germline V CDR1 and CDR2: MNHEY, SVGAGI.